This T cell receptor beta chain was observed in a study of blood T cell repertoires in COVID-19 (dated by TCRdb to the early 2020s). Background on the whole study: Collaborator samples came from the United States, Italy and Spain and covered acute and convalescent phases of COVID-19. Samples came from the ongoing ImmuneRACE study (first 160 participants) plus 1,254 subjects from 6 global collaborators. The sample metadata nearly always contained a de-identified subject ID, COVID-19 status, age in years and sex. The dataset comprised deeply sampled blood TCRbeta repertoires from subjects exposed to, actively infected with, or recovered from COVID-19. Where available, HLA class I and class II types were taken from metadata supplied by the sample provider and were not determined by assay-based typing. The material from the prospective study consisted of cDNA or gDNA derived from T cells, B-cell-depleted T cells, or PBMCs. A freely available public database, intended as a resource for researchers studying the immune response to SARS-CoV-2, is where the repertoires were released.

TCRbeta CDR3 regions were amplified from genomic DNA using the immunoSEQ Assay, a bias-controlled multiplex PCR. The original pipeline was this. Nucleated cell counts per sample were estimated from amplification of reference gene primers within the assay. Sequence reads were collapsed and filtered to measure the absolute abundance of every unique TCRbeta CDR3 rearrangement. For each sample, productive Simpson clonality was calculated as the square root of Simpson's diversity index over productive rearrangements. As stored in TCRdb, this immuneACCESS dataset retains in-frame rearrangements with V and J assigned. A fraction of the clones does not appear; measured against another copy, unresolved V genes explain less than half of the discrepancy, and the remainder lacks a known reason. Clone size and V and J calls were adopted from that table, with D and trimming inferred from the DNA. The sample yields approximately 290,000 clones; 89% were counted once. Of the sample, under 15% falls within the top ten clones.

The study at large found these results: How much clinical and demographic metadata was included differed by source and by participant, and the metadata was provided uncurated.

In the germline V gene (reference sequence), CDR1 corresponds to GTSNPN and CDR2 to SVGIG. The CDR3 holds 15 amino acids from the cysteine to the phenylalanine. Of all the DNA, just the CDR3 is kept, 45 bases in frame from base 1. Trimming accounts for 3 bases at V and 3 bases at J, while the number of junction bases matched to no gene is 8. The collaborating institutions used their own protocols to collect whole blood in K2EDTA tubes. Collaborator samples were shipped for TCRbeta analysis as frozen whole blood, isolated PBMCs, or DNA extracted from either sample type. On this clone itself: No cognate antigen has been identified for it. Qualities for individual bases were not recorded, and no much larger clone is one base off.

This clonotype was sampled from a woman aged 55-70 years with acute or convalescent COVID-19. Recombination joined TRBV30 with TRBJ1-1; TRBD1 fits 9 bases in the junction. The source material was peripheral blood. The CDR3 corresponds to CAWRASGTGYTEAFF. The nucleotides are TGTGCCTGGAGGGCGTCGGGGACAGGGTACACTGAAGCTTTCTTT. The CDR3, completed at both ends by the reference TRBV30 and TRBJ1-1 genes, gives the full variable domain SQTIHQWPATLVQPVGSPLSLECTVEGTSNPNLYWYRQAAGRGLQLLFYSVGIGQISSEVPQNLSASRPQDRQFILSSKKLLLSDSGFYLCAWRASGTGYTEAFFGQGTRLTVV.